These 27 T cell receptor beta chains were all obtained from the same sample, sequenced in a study of blood T cell repertoires in COVID-19 (TCRdb year 2020). Library preparation employed the immunoSEQ multiplex PCR assay. This is the immuneACCESS table as TCRdb keeps it, with only in-frame sequences that have V and J called. A part of the clones is gone; compared with another copy, unresolved V genes explain less than half, and the rest is unexplained. For this sample the table gives fewer than 250,000 clones, of which 82% were detected only once. Roughly 12% of the sample comes from the top ten. Sequencing used peripheral blood. Receptors were obtained from a woman in her 40s with acute or convalescent COVID-19.

This clone was seen once. This chain uses TRBV11-2 with TRBJ2-3; perhaps TRBD2 as D (5 bases). Trimming pared 5 bases from V and 7 bases from J, leaving 16 bases between. CDR1 is SGHAT, CDR2 FQNNGV, per germline. The CDR3 consists of 14 residues. CDR3 DNA sequence: TGTGCCAGCAGCCCGAGCGGCGGAGCAAATACGCAGTATTTT. Its translation is CASSPSGGANTQYF.

The chain recombines TRBV10-3 with TRBJ2-1; 7 positions agree with TRBD2. The V and J ends lost 8 bases and 8 bases, in that order; junction bases with no gene match: 12. The germline V gene encodes CDR1 ENHRY and CDR2 SYGVKD. This CDR3 has 14 residues. CDR3 sequence: CAIRLARDGDEQFF. Written as DNA, the CDR3 is TGTGCCATCCGACTAGCTCGGGATGGCGATGAGCAGTTCTTC.

This clone came up once. V usage is TRBV4-1 and J usage is TRBJ2-1, with D perhaps matching TRBD2 (6 bases). V lost 4 bases, J lost 7 bases, and 11 bases lay in between. This CDR3 contains 13 residues. Looked up from germline, CDR1 is MGHRA and CDR2 is YSYEKL. The CDR3: CASSLAAGNEQFF. The CDR3 DNA reads TGCGCCAGCAGCCTAGCGGCGGGTAATGAGCAGTTCTTC.

J is TRBJ2-7 and V is TRBV15; unclear D gene. Between the trimmed V and J ends, which lost 3 bases and 1 base, there was a span of 13 bases. Germline CDR1 is LNHNV and CDR2 is YYDKDF (reference sequence). This CDR3 has 15 amino acids. Here the CDR3 reads CATSSDRLFSYEQYF. For the CDR3, the DNA is TGTGCCACCAGCAGTGATCGACTGTTTTCCTACGAGCAGTACTTC.

The rearrangement links TRBV7-9 to TRBJ2-2, with TRBD2 matching over 10 bases. The ends lost 5 bases at V and 7 bases at J; junction bases unmatched: 13. CDR1 is SEHNR, CDR2 FQNEAQ, per germline (reference sequence). The CDR3 sequence is 17 residues long. The CDR3 DNA is TGTGCCAGCAGCGCTCTAGCGGGAGCCCCGGGTGGCGGGGAGCTGTTTTTT. It specifies CASSALAGAPGGGELFF.

The chain carries TRBV13 and TRBJ1-2; no reliable D call. Trimming took off 5 bases at V and 3 bases at J, with 25 bases between the two ends. The CDR3 covers 18 residues. Germline-derived CDR1 and CDR2 are PRHDT and FYEKMQ (reference sequence). This CDR3 is CASSPRWRELEDYYGYTF. For the CDR3, the DNA is TGTGCCAGCAGCCCCCGTTGGAGGGAACTTGAGGATTACTATGGCTACACCTTC.

The V call is TRBV19, the J call TRBJ1-5, with TRBD1 matching 7 bases. This CDR3 contains 13 residues. Germline V gene lookup returns CDR1 LNHDA and CDR2 SQIVND (reference sequence). V shed 8 bases and J 6 bases; nucleotides not matched to a gene: 7. CDR3 residues: CASADRAGQPQHF. The CDR3 DNA follows: TGTGCCAGTGCAGACAGGGCCGGTCAGCCCCAGCATTTT.

J is TRBJ1-6 and V is TRBV9; tentatively, D is TRBD1 (5 bases). The germline V gene encodes CDR1 SGDLS and CDR2 YYNGEE. The CDR3 runs 16 residues. V was shortened by 0 bases and J by 3 bases, with 10 bases between the two germline ends. DNA for the CDR3: TGTGCCAGCAGCGTAGCTCAGGGTTTCTATAATTCACCCCTCCACTTT. It is translated as CASSVAQGFYNSPLHF. Together with reference TRBV9 and TRBJ1-6, the CDR3 gives the full variable domain: DSGVTQTPKHLITATGQRVTLRCSPRSGDLSVYWYQQSLDQGLQFLIQYYNGEERAKGNILERFSAQQFPDLHSELNLSSLELGDSALYFCASSVAQGFYNSPLHFGNGTRLTVT.

This chain links TRBV3-1 (or the pseudogene TRBV3-2) with TRBJ2-3; 8 bases are shared with TRBD2. Trimming cost V 1 base and J 0 bases; bases outside gene matches: 9. The length of the CDR3 is 18 residues. Germline V gene lookup returns CDR1 LGHDT and CDR2 YNNKEL (reference sequence). CDR3 protein: CASSQVLGLAASTDTQYF. For the CDR3, the DNA is TGTGCCAGCAGCCAAGTCCTAGGACTAGCCGCTAGCACAGATACGCAGTATTTT.

The genes are TRBV18 and TRBJ1-2; D is perhaps TRBD1 (5 bases). Germline V gene lookup returns CDR1 KGHSH and CDR2 LQKENI. V dropped 3 bases and J dropped 10 bases, with 15 bases sitting between them. The CDR3 consists of 13 residues. The DNA for the CDR3 is TGTGCCAGCTCACCTTCCAGAGGGGAGGACTACACCTTC. Translating gives CASSPSRGEDYTF.

This clone appeared a few times. V is TRBV5-1 and J is TRBJ1-2, with D maybe TRBD1 (5 bases). This CDR3 contains 15 residues. V gave up 0 bases and J gave up 2 bases, with 11 bases separating them. Germline CDR1 and CDR2: SGHRS and YFSETQ. CDR3 nucleotides: TGCGCCAGCAGCTTGGCAGGGAAAGGCAACTATGGCTACACCTTC. This encodes CASSLAGKGNYGYTF.

This clone was picked up a small number of times. The rearrangement uses TRBV29-1 and TRBJ1-2, with 8 bases matching TRBD1. V shed 1 base and J 2 bases; nucleotides not matched to a gene: 6. CDR1 is SQVTM and CDR2 is ANQGSEA in the germline V gene. This CDR3 is built from 15 residues. The chain's CDR3 is CSVEGIRGQNYGYTF. For the CDR3, the DNA is TGCAGCGTTGAAGGCATCAGGGGGCAAAACTATGGCTACACCTTC.

This sequence joins TRBV7-8 and TRBJ2-7; TRBD1 matches at 7 bases. The CDR3 runs 15 residues. Trimming took 5 bases from V and 6 from J; bases not matched to a gene: 13. Germline V lookup: CDR1 SGHVS, CDR2 FQNEAQ. The CDR3 sequence: CASSATPGQKSEQYF. CDR3 DNA sequence: TGTGCCAGCAGCGCAACCCCGGGACAGAAATCCGAGCAGTACTTC.

The chain recombines TRBV5-4 with TRBJ2-1; D is unresolved. Per germline, CDR1 SGHNT and CDR2 YYREEE (reference sequence). The germline V and J ends were trimmed by 0 bases and 6 bases, with 25 bases remaining between them. The CDR3 contains 19 residues. This CDR3 is CASSLDPTGYAIVSNEQFF. CDR3 DNA: TGTGCCAGCAGCTTGGATCCCACGGGTTACGCCATAGTAAGCAATGAGCAGTTCTTC. Combining the CDR3 with reference TRBV5-4 and TRBJ2-1 gives the whole variable domain ETGVTQSPTHLIKTRGQQVTLRCSSQSGHNTVSWYQQALGQGPQFIFQYYREEENGRGNFPPRFSGLQFPNYSSELNVNALELDDSALYLCASSLDPTGYAIVSNEQFFGPGTRLTVL.

The chain employs TRBV4-1 and TRBJ2-2, with 7 positions matching TRBD1. Trimming cost V 3 bases and J 2 bases; bases outside gene matches: 6. Germline CDR1 MGHRA, CDR2 YSYEKL. CDR3 length: 16 amino acids. The CDR3, as DNA: TGCGCCAGCAGCCAGGGGGACAGCCGAAACACCGGGGAGCTGTTTTTT. Translating gives CASSQGDSRNTGELFF.

V and J are TRBV11-3 and TRBJ2-3, with 8 positions matching TRBD1. Germline lookup yields CDR1 SGHNT and CDR2 YENEEA. V was pared by 3 bases and J by 5 bases, with 4 bases of the junction left unmatched. The CDR3 runs to 14 residues. DNA for the CDR3: TGTGCCAGCAGCTTGACAGGGGTCAGAGATACGCAGTATTTT. It codes for CASSLTGVRDTQYF.

The rearrangement uses TRBV10-3 and TRBJ2-3, with 9 bases lining up with TRBD1. In germline, CDR1 is ENHRY, CDR2 SYGVKD. With 2 bases clipped from V and 4 bases from J, the junction kept 7 bases outside the gene matches. The CDR3 has 16 residues. The CDR3 sequence: CAISEPGQGRADTQYF. The CDR3 DNA reads as TGTGCCATCAGTGAGCCGGGACAGGGAAGAGCAGATACGCAGTATTTT.

The V and J genes are TRBV19 and TRBJ1-5, with TRBD1 matching over 8 bases. This CDR3 is built from 17 residues. The V segment lost 3 bases and the J segment 7 bases; nucleotides outside the gene matches: 14. The V gene's germline CDR1 is LNHDA and CDR2 SQIVND (reference sequence). The DNA of the CDR3 is TGTGCCAGTAGTATCCAGAGAGGACAGGGCGAAGGACAGCCCCAGCATTTT. This translates into CASSIQRGQGEGQPQHF.

The J gene is TRBJ2-7, the V gene TRBV6-6, with a weak D call TRBD1 (5 bases). The CDR3 covers 14 residues. Germline CDR1 is MNHNY and CDR2 is SVGAGI (reference sequence). The V end was cut by 0 bases, the J end by 3 bases, with 9 bases between. The CDR3 DNA sequence: TGTGCCAGCAGTTACTCAGACAGTAACTACGAGCAGTACTTC. It translates to CASSYSDSNYEQYF.

J is TRBJ1-3 and V is TRBV4-2; D is possibly TRBD1 (5 bases). Per germline, CDR1 LGHNA and CDR2 YNFKEQ. Trimming cost V 2 bases and J 0 bases, with 8 bases left between them. CDR3 length equals 15 residues. The CDR3 DNA is TGTGCCAGCAGCCAACAGACAGACTCTGGAAACACCATATATTTT. Protein product: CASSQQTDSGNTIYF.

This chain uses TRBV6-1 with TRBJ1-2; 8 bases fit TRBD1. The CDR3 runs 14 residues. V shed 6 bases and J 4 bases; nucleotides not matched to a gene: 7. The germline gives CDR1 MNHNS, CDR2 SASEGT. CDR3 in amino acids: CASSFDRGGYGYTF. In nucleotides, the CDR3 is TGTGCCAGCAGCTTCGACAGGGGTGGCTATGGCTACACCTTC.

This chain uses TRBV24-1 with TRBJ2-7; 11 nucleotides line up with TRBD2. The trim removed 4 bases at V and 2 bases at J, leaving 6 bases unmatched. CDR1 is KGHDR, CDR2 SFDVKD, per germline. The CDR3 has 16 residues. The CDR3 protein is CATSEPGTSGTYEQYF. CDR3 DNA: TGTGCCACCAGTGAGCCCGGGACTAGCGGCACCTACGAGCAGTACTTC.

The rearrangement links TRBV5-4 to TRBJ2-1; 15 nucleotides match TRBD2. CDR3 length: 15 residues. Germline V gives CDR1 SGHNT, CDR2 YYREEE (reference sequence). V shed 3 bases, J shed 12 bases, and the junction held 7 bases outside the gene matches. The CDR3 DNA is TGTGCCAGCAGCTCACGGACTAGCGGGGGGGCTGGGCAGTTCTTC. Translation gives CASSSRTSGGAGQFF.

This clone was counted a single time. V is TRBV19 and J is TRBJ2-7; 8 nucleotides line up with TRBD1. Trimming cost V 3 bases and J 6 bases; bases outside gene matches: 7. The CDR3 totals 14 residues. From germline, CDR1 is LNHDA and CDR2 SQIVND (reference sequence). CDR3 region: CASSIGTGGGEQYF. The CDR3 DNA reads TGTGCCAGTAGTATTGGCACAGGGGGTGGCGAGCAGTACTTC.

This chain joins TRBV30 and TRBJ2-7; tentatively, D is TRBD2 (7 bases). The CDR3 consists of 16 residues. Germline CDR1 is GTSNPN and CDR2 is SVGIG (reference sequence). V lost 0 bases to trimming and J lost 3 bases, with 18 bases between them. The CDR3 sequence is CAWSVPRGAAYYEQYF. DNA of the CDR3: TGTGCCTGGAGTGTACCCCGGGGGGCAGCCTACTACGAGCAGTACTTC.

V usage is TRBV15 and J usage is TRBJ2-1, with 8 positions matching TRBD2. CDR3 length equals 16 residues. V was pared by 1 base and J by 4 bases, with 6 bases of the junction left unmatched. CDR1 is LNHNV, CDR2 YYDKDF, per germline (reference sequence). CDR3 amino acids: CATSRAFGGGYNEQFF. CDR3 bases: TGTGCCACCAGCAGAGCCTTCGGGGGGGGATACAATGAGCAGTTCTTC. The variable domain in full, completed from reference TRBV15 and TRBJ2-1, reads DAMVIQNPRYQVTQFGKPVTLSCSQTLNHNVMYWYQQKSSQAPKLLFHYYDKDFNNEADTPDNFQSRRPNTSFCFLDIRSPGLGDTAMYLCATSRAFGGGYNEQFFGPGTRLTVL.

The chain couples TRBV19 to TRBJ2-1; 10 bases map to TRBD2. This CDR3 region has 18 residues. In germline, CDR1 is LNHDA, CDR2 SQIVND (reference sequence). After removal of 3 bases from V and 4 bases from J, the junction contained 12 bases not matched to a gene. This CDR3 is CASSIGLAGANRYNEQFF. The CDR3 nucleotides are TGTGCCAGTAGTATCGGGCTAGCGGGAGCCAATCGTTACAATGAGCAGTTCTTC.